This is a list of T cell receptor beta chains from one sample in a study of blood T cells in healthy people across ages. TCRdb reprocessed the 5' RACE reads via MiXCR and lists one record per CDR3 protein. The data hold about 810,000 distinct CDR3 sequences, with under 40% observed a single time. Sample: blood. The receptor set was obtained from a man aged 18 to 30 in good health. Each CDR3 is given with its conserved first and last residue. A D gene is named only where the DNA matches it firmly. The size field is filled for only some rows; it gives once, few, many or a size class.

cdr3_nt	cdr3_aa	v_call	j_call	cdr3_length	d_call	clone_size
TGTGCCAGCAGTGAAGTGGAGGGGTATAGCAATCAGCCCCAGCATTTT	CASSEVEGYSNQPQHF	TRBV6-1	TRBJ1-5	16	-	few
TGTGCCAGCAGTTCCAAAGGACGGGATCAGCCCCAGCATTTT	CASSSKGRDQPQHF	TRBV6-5	TRBJ1-5	14	-	few
TGTGCCAGCTCACTCTCTAGCGGGAGAGGAACCTACAATGAGCAGTTCTTC	CASSLSSGRGTYNEQFF	TRBV18	TRBJ2-1	17	TRBD2	-
TGTGCCAGCAGCTACTCGGGGCGCGGAGCTTTCTTT	CASSYSGRGAFF	TRBV5-6	TRBJ1-1	12	-	-
TGCGCCAGCAGCCAAGATTCTAGCGGCCAAGAGACCCAGTTCTTC	CASSQDSSGQETQFF	TRBV4-1	TRBJ2-1	15	TRBD2	-
TGTTCCAGCAGCCCAACGGGATACGAGCAGTACTTC	CSSSPTGYEQYF	TRBV12-3/TRBV12-4	TRBJ2-7	12	-	once
TGTGCCAGCAGTGTAGGCGGGGTGAGGTCACCCCTCCACTTT	CASSVGGVRSPLHF	TRBV12-3/TRBV12-4	TRBJ1-6	14	-	few
TGTGCCCACAGGGGAGGACAGACCAACACTGAAGCTTTCTTT	CAHRGGQTNTEAFF	TRBV28	TRBJ1-1	14	TRBD1	-
TGTGCCTGGAGTGTACGCAGGGAGGGGGAGACCCAGTACTTC	CAWSVRREGETQYF	TRBV30	TRBJ2-5	14	TRBD2	few
TGCAGTGCTAGTAGAGCGGGGGGCGAAGATACGCAGTATTTT	CSASRAGGEDTQYF	TRBV20-1	TRBJ2-3	14	TRBD2	-
TGCAGTGCTGCAAGTAGCGGGATACCCTACGAGCAGTACTTC	CSAASSGIPYEQYF	TRBV20-1	TRBJ2-7	14	TRBD2	-
TGTGCCAGCAGCCGCCCCGGGACAGGGTCAAAAGATACGCAGTATTTT	CASSRPGTGSKDTQYF	TRBV7-9	TRBJ2-3	16	TRBD1	few
TGTGCCTGGAGTGTTAAGGGACAGGGGTCAGATACGCAGTATTTT	CAWSVKGQGSDTQYF	TRBV30	TRBJ2-3	15	TRBD1	few
TGCAGTGCTAAATCACAGGGGGACACTGAAGCTTTCTTT	CSAKSQGDTEAFF	TRBV20-1	TRBJ1-1	13	TRBD1	-
TGTGCCAGCAGTTCCGGACTAGGAGGTGAGCAGTTCTTC	CASSSGLGGEQFF	TRBV28	TRBJ2-1	13	TRBD2	few
TGTGCCAGCAGTGTGGAGGGGGGATTGTACGAGCAGTACTTC	CASSVEGGLYEQYF	TRBV2	TRBJ2-7	14	-	-
TGCAGTGCTAGAGATCGGAAAGGGAATTTTGGCAAAAACATTCAGTACTTC	CSARDRKGNFGKNIQYF	TRBV20-1	TRBJ2-4	17	-	many
TGCAGTGCTAGGGGCAGGCAAGAGACCCAGTACTTC	CSARGRQETQYF	TRBV20-1	TRBJ2-5	12	-	-
TGCGCCAGCAGCCAGGCTATTTGGGGGGGCTCTGAAAAACTGTTTTTT	CASSQAIWGGSEKLFF	TRBV4-3	TRBJ1-4	16	-	-
TGCAGCGTTGATCGAAACACCCACAATGAGCAGTTCTTC	CSVDRNTHNEQFF	TRBV29-1	TRBJ2-1	13	-	-
TGCGCCAGCAGTCGACCTCCGGGCAATGAGCAGTTCTTC	CASSRPPGNEQFF	TRBV5-1	TRBJ2-1	13	-	few
TGTGCCAGCAGTGAACTAACAGTGGGATACGGCTACACCTTC	CASSELTVGYGYTF	TRBV25-1	TRBJ1-2	14	-	once
TGTGCCACCAGTGATCTGGGACGGGACGGCACCGGGGAGCTGTTTTTT	CATSDLGRDGTGELFF	TRBV24-1	TRBJ2-2	16	-	-
TGTGCCAGCAGCCTAGGATGGCAGGTGTACGAGCAGTACTTC	CASSLGWQVYEQYF	TRBV7-2	TRBJ2-7	14	-	-